A selection of T cell receptor beta chains follows, all from one sample in a study of T cells in Graves' hyperthyroidism and ophthalmopathy. TCRdb used MiXCR to reprocess the multiplex PCR reads, holding one entry per CDR3 protein. The data contain hundreds of thousands of distinct CDR3 sequences, around a quarter of them seen just once; the ten biggest clones take up 11%. The sequenced sample was blood. The receptors come from a woman aged 30 to 39 with Graves' ophthalmopathy. CDR3s include the opening cysteine and the closing phenylalanine or tryptophan. The D gene is left open where the match is weak. Clone size appears in some rows only: once, few, many, or a class for an expanded clone.

D gene: .; V gene: TRBV19; clone size: many; J gene: TRBJ1-2; CDR3 DNA: TGTGCCAGTACCCCCACCTCCAATCTTAACTATGGCTACACCTTC; CDR3 protein: CASTPTSNLNYGYTF
D gene: .; V gene: TRBV29-1; clone size: many; J gene: TRBJ1-2; CDR3 DNA: TGCAGCGTTGAAAGCCGGGGCTACACCTTC; CDR3 protein: CSVESRGYTF
D gene: .; V gene: TRBV9; clone size: many; J gene: TRBJ2-3; CDR3 DNA: TGTGCCAGCAGCGTAGGGGGTAGGCAGACAGATACGCAGTATTTT; CDR3 protein: CASSVGGRQTDTQYF
D gene: .; V gene: TRBV19; clone size: many; J gene: TRBJ1-5; CDR3 DNA: TGTGCCAGTAGTATAGGCAGTAATGCCTATCAGCCCCAGCATTTT; CDR3 protein: CASSIGSNAYQPQHF
D gene: .; V gene: TRBV12-3/TRBV12-4; clone size: .; J gene: TRBJ2-7; CDR3 DNA: TGTGCCAGCAGCCTCGTAGGTTCGACCTACGAGCAGTACTTC; CDR3 protein: CASSLVGSTYEQYF
D gene: .; V gene: TRBV12-3/TRBV12-4; clone size: many; J gene: TRBJ1-5; CDR3 DNA: TGTGCCAGCAGTTTAATGGAGAATCTCTTAGGTCAGCCCCAGCATTTT; CDR3 protein: CASSLMENLLGQPQHF
D gene: TRBD2; V gene: TRBV5-1; clone size: .; J gene: TRBJ2-5; CDR3 DNA: TGCGCCAGCAGCCGGCTAGCGGGAGGGATTCAAGAGACCCAGTACTTC; CDR3 protein: CASSRLAGGIQETQYF
D gene: .; V gene: TRBV4-1; clone size: .; J gene: TRBJ2-5; CDR3 DNA: TGCGCCAGCAGCCAAGTCGAAAGGAAAGAGACCCAGTACTTC; CDR3 protein: CASSQVERKETQYF
D gene: TRBD1; V gene: TRBV27; clone size: many; J gene: TRBJ2-7; CDR3 DNA: TGTGCCAGCAGTTGGAGACAGGGGGCCACAGAAGAGCAGTACTTC; CDR3 protein: CASSWRQGATEEQYF
D gene: .; V gene: TRBV7-9; clone size: few; J gene: TRBJ1-1; CDR3 DNA: TGTGCCAGCAGCTTAGTGGGGGATATCCCTGAAGCTTTCTTT; CDR3 protein: CASSLVGDIPEAFF
D gene: .; V gene: TRBV6-1; clone size: few; J gene: TRBJ2-4; CDR3 DNA: TGTGCCAGCAGTCCGATCGGATTAGCCAAAAACATTCAGTACTTC; CDR3 protein: CASSPIGLAKNIQYF
D gene: .; V gene: TRBV20-1; clone size: .; J gene: TRBJ2-5; CDR3 DNA: TGCAGTGCTAGAAGTGAGGGAGGAGAGACCCAGTACTTC; CDR3 protein: CSARSEGGETQYF
D gene: .; V gene: TRBV7-2; clone size: many; J gene: TRBJ1-2; CDR3 DNA: TGTGCCAGCAGCTTAGGCGGGCTCGTCTATGGCTACACCTTC; CDR3 protein: CASSLGGLVYGYTF
D gene: TRBD2; V gene: TRBV6-2/TRBV6-3; clone size: .; J gene: TRBJ2-3; CDR3 DNA: TGTGCCAGCAGTACGACCCTAGGGGAGGGGTACACAGATACGCAGTATTTT; CDR3 protein: CASSTTLGEGYTDTQYF
D gene: TRBD1; V gene: TRBV4-1; clone size: many; J gene: TRBJ2-7; CDR3 DNA: TGCGCCAGCAGCCAAGCCCCGGGACAGTCCTACGAGCAGTACTTC; CDR3 protein: CASSQAPGQSYEQYF
D gene: .; V gene: TRBV7-8; clone size: many; J gene: TRBJ2-7; CDR3 DNA: TGTGCCAGCAGCCAAACTAGGGTGGGGGTCTACGAGCAGTACTTC; CDR3 protein: CASSQTRVGVYEQYF
D gene: .; V gene: TRBV14; clone size: many; J gene: TRBJ2-5; CDR3 DNA: TGTGCCAGCAGCCAAGATATTGAGGGGACCCAGTACTTC; CDR3 protein: CASSQDIEGTQYF
D gene: TRBD1; V gene: TRBV6-1; clone size: many; J gene: TRBJ1-2; CDR3 DNA: TGTGCCAGCAGTGAGGGGGACAGAAATTTTAACTATGGCTACACCTTC; CDR3 protein: CASSEGDRNFNYGYTF
D gene: .; V gene: TRBV27; clone size: many; J gene: TRBJ2-2; CDR3 DNA: TGTGCCAGCAGTTCGCGGTACGCGAACACCGGGGAGCTGTTTTTT; CDR3 protein: CASSSRYANTGELFF
D gene: TRBD1; V gene: TRBV27; clone size: many; J gene: TRBJ1-1; CDR3 DNA: TGTGCCAGCAGTTCCGGGACAGGGGCTGACACTGAAGCTTTCTTT; CDR3 protein: CASSSGTGADTEAFF
D gene: .; V gene: TRBV20-1; clone size: .; J gene: TRBJ1-2; CDR3 DNA: TGCAGTGCTAGACCACAGGGTTCGGTAGGCTACACCTTC; CDR3 protein: CSARPQGSVGYTF
D gene: TRBD1; V gene: TRBV20-1; clone size: many; J gene: TRBJ1-5; CDR3 DNA: TGCAGTGCTAGTATACCAGGGGGCGGTCAGCCCCAGCATTTT; CDR3 protein: CSASIPGGGQPQHF
D gene: TRBD1; V gene: TRBV20-1; clone size: many; J gene: TRBJ1-1; CDR3 DNA: TGCAGTGCTAGAGATCCCAGACAGGGGAACACTGAAGCTTTCTTT; CDR3 protein: CSARDPRQGNTEAFF
D gene: .; V gene: TRBV12-3/TRBV12-4; clone size: few; J gene: TRBJ1-2; CDR3 DNA: TGTGCCAGCAGTTCAGGGGTTGGCTATGGCTACACCTTC; CDR3 protein: CASSSGVGYGYTF
D gene: .; V gene: TRBV6-1; clone size: .; J gene: TRBJ1-5; CDR3 DNA: TGTGCCAGCAGTGAAACCAATCAGCCCAAGCATTTT; CDR3 protein: CASSETNQPKHF
D gene: TRBD1; V gene: TRBV5-1; clone size: .; J gene: TRBJ1-1; CDR3 DNA: TGCGCCAGCAGCTGGGGGGGACAGGTGAACACTGAAGCTTTCTTT; CDR3 protein: CASSWGGQVNTEAFF
D gene: .; V gene: TRBV27; clone size: many; J gene: TRBJ1-1; CDR3 DNA: TGTGCCAGCAGTTTTGGCCCTTACACTGAAGCTTTCTTT; CDR3 protein: CASSFGPYTEAFF
D gene: .; V gene: TRBV2; clone size: .; J gene: TRBJ2-5; CDR3 DNA: TGTGCCAGCTCCGGTGGGGCCCAGTACTTC; CDR3 protein: CASSGGAQYF
D gene: .; V gene: TRBV7-8; clone size: .; J gene: TRBJ2-7; CDR3 DNA: TGTGCCAGCAGCTTCGCGGACTTCGAGCAGTACTTC; CDR3 protein: CASSFADFEQYF
D gene: .; V gene: TRBV27; clone size: many; J gene: TRBJ1-2; CDR3 DNA: TGTGCCAGCAGTTTAGGAGCCGGGAGGTCCTATGGCTACACCTTC; CDR3 protein: CASSLGAGRSYGYTF
D gene: .; V gene: TRBV6-5; clone size: .; J gene: TRBJ1-2; CDR3 DNA: TGTGCCAGCAGTTACTCGAGCGCAGGGTATGGCTACACCTTC; CDR3 protein: CASSYSSAGYGYTF
D gene: .; V gene: TRBV2; clone size: many; J gene: TRBJ2-4; CDR3 DNA: TGTGCCAGCAGTGAACAAAACATTCAGTACTTC; CDR3 protein: CASSEQNIQYF
D gene: .; V gene: TRBV6-5; clone size: many; J gene: TRBJ1-5; CDR3 DNA: TGTGCCAGCAGTTACCGCAGGGGCAATCAGCCCCAGCATTTT; CDR3 protein: CASSYRRGNQPQHF
D gene: .; V gene: TRBV2; clone size: many; J gene: TRBJ1-1; CDR3 DNA: TGTGCCAGCAGTGCGGAGGGAGGGGTGGTGAACACTGAAGCTTTCTTT; CDR3 protein: CASSAEGGVVNTEAFF
D gene: .; V gene: TRBV6-2/TRBV6-3; clone size: many; J gene: TRBJ1-1; CDR3 DNA: TGTGCCAGCAGAGTGTGGGCTGTGAACACTGAAGCTTTCTTT; CDR3 protein: CASRVWAVNTEAFF
D gene: .; V gene: TRBV7-9; clone size: .; J gene: TRBJ2-7; CDR3 DNA: TGTGCCAGCAGCCCTCATGCAGGGGCTCCCCTGTTC; CDR3 protein: CASSPHAGAPLF
D gene: .; V gene: TRBV7-9; clone size: many; J gene: TRBJ2-7; CDR3 DNA: TGTGCCAGCAGCTTATCGGATATATACGAGCAGTACTTC; CDR3 protein: CASSLSDIYEQYF